This TCR beta chain was documented in a study of technical replicates of blood from four donors. This CDR3 has 12 amino acids. The V gene lost 6 bases and the J gene lost 4 bases, with 12 bases spanning the gap. Per germline, CDR1 SQVTM and CDR2 ANQGSEA. The assay was immunoSEQ multiplex PCR, and TCRdb's table has in-frame clones only and misses some. This sample has 75,000 to 100,000 clones, with approximately 94% found just once. This chain joins TRBV29-1 and TRBJ2-5; perhaps TRBD2 as D (5 bases). This clonotype was obtained from a human donor in good health. Sequencing was carried out using T cells isolated from PBMCs. CDR3 DNA sequence: TGCAGCGTCTCGGACTTGGGAGAGACCCAGTACTTC. It codes for CSVSDLGETQYF.